A single sample is the source of the 17 T cell receptor beta chains below, sequenced in a study of the immune and genomic landscape of osteosarcoma (dated by TCRdb to the early 2020s). The protocol used for the library was the immunoSEQ multiplex PCR assay. TCRdb took over this immuneACCESS table, retaining in-frame rearrangements with V and J assigned. Such tables are incomplete; in checked studies, under half of the missing clones stem from an unresolved V gene, and the remainder is unexplained. For this sample the table gives 5,000 to 5,500 clones, of which 70% to 80% were detected only once. The top ten clones comprise 6.2% of the sample. The specimens were post-treatment primary, local recurrence and metastasis tumors obtained from patients with a poor prognosis. The sequencing input was osteosarcoma tumor tissue from the lung. All receptors derive from a human donor with osteosarcoma.

The V and J genes are TRBV30 and TRBJ1-1, with unresolved D. The CDR3 consists of 14 residues. The ends were cut back, 0 bases at V and 1 base at J, with 9 bases in the middle. Per germline, CDR1 GTSNPN and CDR2 SVGIG (reference sequence). Here the CDR3 DNA reads TGTGCCTGGAGTGTGTTGCCTACGAACACTGAAGCTTTCTTT. Its protein is CAWSVLPTNTEAFF.

The rearrangement uses TRBV30 and TRBJ2-7; 11 bases line up with TRBD2. CDR3 length: 13 residues. Trimming took 5 bases from V and 6 from J; bases not matched to a gene: 6. CDR1 GTSNPN and CDR2 SVGIG come from the germline V gene (reference sequence). The CDR3 DNA reads TGTGCCTGGGGATTAGCGGGAGGGGCCGAGCAGTACTTC. Amino acid sequence: CAWGLAGGAEQYF.

Note on this clone: The junction and the germline gene differ at one end; a read error may be behind it. The chain has TRBV7-7 and TRBJ2-1; D tentatively reads TRBD1 or TRBD2 (5 bases each). From germline, CDR1 is SSHAT and CDR2 FNYEAQ (reference sequence). The CDR3 covers 14 residues. For the CDR3, the DNA is TGTGCTAGCAGCTTTGGGGGAGAGTACAATGAGCAGTTCTTC. Residues: CASSFGGEYNEQFF.

The V and J genes are TRBV7-8 and TRBJ1-1, with D perhaps matching TRBD1 (5 bases). Trimming removed 4 bases at V and 0 bases at J, with 21 bases between. This CDR3 has 18 residues. Germline loops: CDR1 SGHVS, CDR2 FQNEAQ. Written as DNA, the CDR3 is TGTGCCAGCAGCTCCGGAGCCCGGGACCGAAGGCTGAACACTGAAGCTTTCTTT. This translates into CASSSGARDRRLNTEAFF.

The chain is built from TRBV7-9 and TRBJ2-1, with TRBD2 matching over 8 bases. The CDR3 length is 16 residues. From germline, CDR1 is SEHNR and CDR2 FQNEAQ (reference sequence). V dropped 0 bases and J dropped 2; count of bases not matched to a gene: 3. The CDR3 loop reads CASSLAGTSTYNEQFF. CDR3 nucleotides: TGTGCCAGCAGCTTAGCAGGGACTAGTACCTACAATGAGCAGTTCTTC.

V gene TRBV15 combines with J gene TRBJ1-5; D is perhaps TRBD1 (6 bases). V was shortened by 2 bases and J by 0 bases, with 8 bases between the two germline ends. Per germline, CDR1 LNHNV and CDR2 YYDKDF (reference sequence). The CDR3 length is 15 residues. Here the CDR3 reads CATSRSDSSNQPQHF. Written as DNA, the CDR3 is TGTGCCACCAGCAGATCGGACAGTAGCAATCAGCCCCAGCATTTT.

The J gene is TRBJ1-5, the V gene TRBV6-1; the D is unclear. This CDR3 comprises 14 residues. V gave up 3 bases and J gave up 7 bases, with 13 bases separating them. Germline loops: CDR1 MNHNS, CDR2 SASEGT. The CDR3 loop reads CASSDGPSWQPQHF. The CDR3 DNA reads as TGTGCCAGCAGTGATGGACCGTCGTGGCAGCCCCAGCATTTT.

This clone was counted once. The chain uses TRBV6-6 and TRBJ1-6; D uncertain. Per germline, CDR1 MNHNY and CDR2 SVGAGI (reference sequence). V was pared by 1 base and J by 8 bases, with 3 bases between. This CDR3 has 12 residues. CDR3 in amino acids: CASSYLDSPLHF. In nucleotides, the CDR3 is TGTGCCAGCAGTTACTTAGATTCACCCCTCCACTTT.

The chain has TRBV27 and TRBJ2-3; D is ambiguous. Trimming cost V 5 bases and J 2 bases, with 11 bases left between them. The CDR3 has 14 amino acids. Germline CDR1 reads MNHEY; CDR2 reads SMNVEV (reference sequence). The CDR3, as DNA: TGTGCCAGCAGTCCCCAGTGGCCCACAGATACGCAGTATTTT. Residues: CASSPQWPTDTQYF.

This sequence joins TRBV30 and TRBJ2-7, with TRBD2 matching 11 bases. This CDR3 has 13 residues. The J segment lost 7 bases and the V segment lost 2 bases, leaving 4 bases of the junction unmatched. In germline, CDR1 is GTSNPN, CDR2 SVGIG (reference sequence). CDR3 DNA: TGTGCCTGGAGTTATAGCGGGAGGGGGGAGCAGTACTTC. Amino acid sequence: CAWSYSGRGEQYF. Variable domain in full (rest from reference TRBV30 and TRBJ2-7): SQTIHQWPATLVQPVGSPLSLECTVEGTSNPNLYWYRQAAGRGLQLLFYSVGIGQISSEVPQNLSASRPQDRQFILSSKKLLLSDSGFYLCAWSYSGRGEQYFGPGTRLTVT.

The chain carries TRBV2 and TRBJ2-7, with D uncertain. Trimming cost V 8 bases and J 5 bases, with 28 bases left between them. The CDR3 loop spans 17 amino acids. Germline-derived CDR1 and CDR2 are SNHLY and FYNNEI. The CDR3 DNA is TGTGCCAGCCCCGAAGGAAGGTTCAGAATATTAACCCACGAGCAGTACTTC. Its translation is CASPEGRFRILTHEQYF.

This chain connects TRBV11-1 to TRBJ1-2; the match to TRBD1 covers 8 bases. The CDR3 runs 14 residues. Trimming at V came to 6 bases and at J to 4 bases, leaving 7 bases not matched to a gene. Germline-derived CDR1 and CDR2 are SGHAT and FQDESV (reference sequence). CDR3 region: CASRPPGQVYGYTF. For the CDR3, the DNA is TGTGCCAGCAGGCCACCGGGACAGGTCTATGGCTACACCTTC.

V gene TRBV6-1 combines with J gene TRBJ2-4; 13 bases are a match to TRBD2. Germline V gene lookup returns CDR1 MNHNS and CDR2 SASEGT. Trimming at V came to 4 bases and at J to 14 bases, leaving 5 bases not matched to a gene. The CDR3 extends over 13 amino acids. CDR3 protein: CASSVTSGGVEYF. CDR3 in DNA: TGTGCCAGCAGTGTTACTAGCGGGGGGGTGGAGTACTTC.

This rearrangement joins TRBV7-2 to TRBJ1-1; D is undetermined. Between the trimmed V and J ends, which lost 6 bases and 8 bases, there was a span of 19 bases. The germline CDR1 and CDR2 sequences are SGHTA and FQGNSA. CDR3 length: 14 amino acids. The DNA of the CDR3 is TGTGCCAGCAGACCCGACTCGAATTTTGGGGAAGCTTTCTTT. This translates into CASRPDSNFGEAFF.

J is TRBJ1-2 and V is TRBV10-3; the D gene is possibly TRBD1 (6 bases). Trimming left V 10 bases short and J 7 bases short, with 22 bases between. CDR3 length: 14 amino acids. Germline-derived CDR1 and CDR2 are ENHRY and SYGVKD. The CDR3 is CASSPWAGAGGYTF. As DNA, the CDR3 is TGTGCCAGCAGCCCCTGGGCAGGGGCTGGTGGCTACACCTTC.

This rearrangement joins TRBV4-2 to TRBJ2-3, with D uncertain. This CDR3 is built from 11 residues. CDR1 LGHNA and CDR2 YNFKEQ come from the germline V gene. V was clipped by 6 bases and J by 11 bases, with 12 bases between them. The CDR3 protein is CASSTTGLQYF. The CDR3 coding sequence is TGTGCCAGCAGTACAACCGGGCTGCAGTATTTT.

The J gene is TRBJ2-7, the V gene TRBV7-8, with 7 bases identical to TRBD1. Germline V gene lookup returns CDR1 SGHVS and CDR2 FQNEAQ. The CDR3 extends over 15 amino acids. After removal of 3 bases from V and 2 bases from J, the junction contained 7 bases not matched to a gene. CDR3: CASSLGQSPAYEQYF. CDR3 sequence (DNA): TGTGCCAGCAGCTTGGGACAGTCGCCAGCCTACGAGCAGTACTTC.